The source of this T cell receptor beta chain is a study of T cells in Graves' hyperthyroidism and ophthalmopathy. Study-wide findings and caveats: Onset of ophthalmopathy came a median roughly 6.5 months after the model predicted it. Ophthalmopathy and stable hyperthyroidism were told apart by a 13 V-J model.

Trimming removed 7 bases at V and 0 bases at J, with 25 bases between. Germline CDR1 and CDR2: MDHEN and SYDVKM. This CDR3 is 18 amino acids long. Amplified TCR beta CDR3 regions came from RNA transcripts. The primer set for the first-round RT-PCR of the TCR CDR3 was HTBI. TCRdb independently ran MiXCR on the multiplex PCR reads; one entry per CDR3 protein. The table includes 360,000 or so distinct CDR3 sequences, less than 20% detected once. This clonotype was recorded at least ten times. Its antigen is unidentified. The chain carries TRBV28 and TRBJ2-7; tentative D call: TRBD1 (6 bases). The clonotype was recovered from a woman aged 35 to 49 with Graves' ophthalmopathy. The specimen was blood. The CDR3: CASTNRDNSYPDSYEQYF. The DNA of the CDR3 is TGTGCCAGCACAAACCGGGACAACTCGTACCCCGACTCCTACGAGCAGTACTTC.